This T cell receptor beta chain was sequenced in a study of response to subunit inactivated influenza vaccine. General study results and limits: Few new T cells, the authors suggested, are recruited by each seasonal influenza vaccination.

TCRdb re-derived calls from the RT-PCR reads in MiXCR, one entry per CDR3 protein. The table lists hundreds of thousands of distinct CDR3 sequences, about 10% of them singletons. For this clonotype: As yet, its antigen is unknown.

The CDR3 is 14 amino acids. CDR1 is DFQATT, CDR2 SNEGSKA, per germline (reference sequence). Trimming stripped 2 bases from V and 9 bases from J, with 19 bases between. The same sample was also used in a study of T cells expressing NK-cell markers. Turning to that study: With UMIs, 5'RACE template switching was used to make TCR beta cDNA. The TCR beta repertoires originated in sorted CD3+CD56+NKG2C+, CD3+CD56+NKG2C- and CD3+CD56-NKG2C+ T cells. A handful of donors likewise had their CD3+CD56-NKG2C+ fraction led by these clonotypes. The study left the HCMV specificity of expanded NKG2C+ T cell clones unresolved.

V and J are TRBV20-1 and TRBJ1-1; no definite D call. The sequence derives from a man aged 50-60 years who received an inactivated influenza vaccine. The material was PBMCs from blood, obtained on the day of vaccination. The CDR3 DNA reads TGCAGTGCTAGACCGCTGATCGTATGGGGTCAAGCTTTCTTT. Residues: CSARPLIVWGQAFF.